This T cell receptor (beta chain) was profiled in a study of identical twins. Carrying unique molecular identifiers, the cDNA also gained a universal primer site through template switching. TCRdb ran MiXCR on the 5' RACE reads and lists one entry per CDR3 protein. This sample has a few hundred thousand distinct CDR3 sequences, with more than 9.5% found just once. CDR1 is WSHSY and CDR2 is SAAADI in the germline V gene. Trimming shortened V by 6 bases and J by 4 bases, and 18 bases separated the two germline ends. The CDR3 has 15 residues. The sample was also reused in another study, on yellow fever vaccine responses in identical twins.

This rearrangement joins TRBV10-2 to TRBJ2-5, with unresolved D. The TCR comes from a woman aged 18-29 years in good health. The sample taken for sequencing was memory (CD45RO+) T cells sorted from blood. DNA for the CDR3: TGCGCCAGCAGGGAGATTACCCTGATGGGAGAGACCCAGTACTTC. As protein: CASREITLMGETQYF.